The 5 T cell receptor beta chains presented below share a single source sample, sequenced in a study of technical replicates of blood from several donors. Clones were sequenced by immunoSEQ multiplex PCR, and TCRdb holds only the in-frame ones, with some missing. The sample lists tens of thousands of clones; 90% to 95% were seen once. Material: PBMCs. The receptors originated from a human donor in good health. Some clones in this sample may be carry-over from other donors' samples.

The chain combines TRBV11-1 with TRBJ2-5, with D possibly TRBD2 on 7 matching bases. The CDR3 contains 18 residues. Trimming took off 0 bases at V and 4 bases at J, with 21 bases between the two ends. CDR1 and CDR2 (germline): SGHAT, FQDESV (reference sequence). DNA for the CDR3: TGTGCCAGCAGCTTAGCGAGAGGGGGTCCAGGCGGGGGAGAGACCCAGTACTTC. Its translation is CASSLARGGPGGGETQYF.

The rearrangement joins TRBV7-7 to TRBJ2-1; 9 bases map to TRBD1. Germline trimming cut 5 bases from V and 7 bases from J; bases unmatched to any gene: 3. Germline CDR1 is SSHAT and CDR2 is FNYEAQ (reference sequence). This CDR3 has 13 residues. CDR3 amino acids: CASSLDRGNEQFF. The CDR3 DNA follows: TGTGCCAGCAGCCTGGACAGGGGAAATGAGCAGTTCTTC. Together with reference TRBV7-7 and TRBJ2-1, the CDR3 gives the full variable domain: GAGVSQSPRYKVTKRGQDVTLRCDPISSHATLYWYQQALGQGPEFLTYFNYEAQPDKSGLPSDRFSAERPEGSISTLTIQRTEQRDSAMYRCASSLDRGNEQFFGPGTRLTVL.

V is TRBV10-3 and J is TRBJ2-7; 12 nucleotides align to TRBD2. Germline CDR1 and CDR2: ENHRY and SYGVKD. After removal of 3 bases from V and 6 bases from J, the junction contained 3 bases not matched to a gene. The CDR3 is made up of 14 amino acids. CDR3 DNA: TGTGCCATCAGTGAAGAACTAGCGGGAGGCGAGCAGTACTTC. It encodes CAISEELAGGEQYF.

The chain joins TRBV6-5 to TRBJ1-2; a possible D gene is TRBD1 (6 bases). In germline, CDR1 is MNHEY, CDR2 SVGAGI. CDR3 length equals 15 residues. V was trimmed by 0 bases and J by 8 bases, leaving 16 bases between them. The CDR3 sequence is CASSYSRGGWGGYTF. The CDR3 DNA is TGTGCCAGCAGTTACTCGAGAGGGGGTTGGGGCGGCTACACCTTC.

The chain couples TRBV5-1 to TRBJ2-5; 9 positions match TRBD1. Germline trimming cut 4 bases from V and 5 bases from J; bases unmatched to any gene: 6. The CDR3 has 14 residues. Germline V lookup: CDR1 SGHRS, CDR2 YFSETQ. The CDR3 protein is CASSEQGAGETQYF. The DNA of the CDR3 is TGCGCCAGCAGCGAACAGGGGGCTGGGGAGACCCAGTACTTC.